This TCR beta chain appears in the sequencing data of a study of T cells in narcolepsy. Study background: Donors had narcolepsy type 1 or type 2, or were healthy controls. General study results and limits: Same-patient CSF and blood CD4+ T cell clonotypes included HCRT-specific and TRIB2-specific autoreactive ones. Blood of same and different patients, but not healthy controls, reportedly held recurring autoreactive clonotypes.

This clone has only a few counts. What it binds is not known. With 5 bases removed from V and 0 bases from J, the gap between germline ends came to 23 bases. Germline V lookup: CDR1 MGHRA, CDR2 YSYEKL. CDR3 length: 18 amino acids. Clones were read by immunoSEQ multiplex PCR, and TCRdb kept only the in-frame ones, dropping some. The sample yields roughly 3,100 clones, about 59% seen once. The gene calls are TRBV4-1 and TRBJ2-7; the D gene is possibly TRBD2 (6 bases). The sequence was collected from a human donor with narcolepsy. The source material was CD45RA- memory CD8+ T cells from PBMCs. CDR3 sequence (DNA): TGCGCCAGCAGCGGCACACCTGAAGCGGGCAGAAGCTCCTACGAGCAGTACTTC. Encoded protein: CASSGTPEAGRSSYEQYF.